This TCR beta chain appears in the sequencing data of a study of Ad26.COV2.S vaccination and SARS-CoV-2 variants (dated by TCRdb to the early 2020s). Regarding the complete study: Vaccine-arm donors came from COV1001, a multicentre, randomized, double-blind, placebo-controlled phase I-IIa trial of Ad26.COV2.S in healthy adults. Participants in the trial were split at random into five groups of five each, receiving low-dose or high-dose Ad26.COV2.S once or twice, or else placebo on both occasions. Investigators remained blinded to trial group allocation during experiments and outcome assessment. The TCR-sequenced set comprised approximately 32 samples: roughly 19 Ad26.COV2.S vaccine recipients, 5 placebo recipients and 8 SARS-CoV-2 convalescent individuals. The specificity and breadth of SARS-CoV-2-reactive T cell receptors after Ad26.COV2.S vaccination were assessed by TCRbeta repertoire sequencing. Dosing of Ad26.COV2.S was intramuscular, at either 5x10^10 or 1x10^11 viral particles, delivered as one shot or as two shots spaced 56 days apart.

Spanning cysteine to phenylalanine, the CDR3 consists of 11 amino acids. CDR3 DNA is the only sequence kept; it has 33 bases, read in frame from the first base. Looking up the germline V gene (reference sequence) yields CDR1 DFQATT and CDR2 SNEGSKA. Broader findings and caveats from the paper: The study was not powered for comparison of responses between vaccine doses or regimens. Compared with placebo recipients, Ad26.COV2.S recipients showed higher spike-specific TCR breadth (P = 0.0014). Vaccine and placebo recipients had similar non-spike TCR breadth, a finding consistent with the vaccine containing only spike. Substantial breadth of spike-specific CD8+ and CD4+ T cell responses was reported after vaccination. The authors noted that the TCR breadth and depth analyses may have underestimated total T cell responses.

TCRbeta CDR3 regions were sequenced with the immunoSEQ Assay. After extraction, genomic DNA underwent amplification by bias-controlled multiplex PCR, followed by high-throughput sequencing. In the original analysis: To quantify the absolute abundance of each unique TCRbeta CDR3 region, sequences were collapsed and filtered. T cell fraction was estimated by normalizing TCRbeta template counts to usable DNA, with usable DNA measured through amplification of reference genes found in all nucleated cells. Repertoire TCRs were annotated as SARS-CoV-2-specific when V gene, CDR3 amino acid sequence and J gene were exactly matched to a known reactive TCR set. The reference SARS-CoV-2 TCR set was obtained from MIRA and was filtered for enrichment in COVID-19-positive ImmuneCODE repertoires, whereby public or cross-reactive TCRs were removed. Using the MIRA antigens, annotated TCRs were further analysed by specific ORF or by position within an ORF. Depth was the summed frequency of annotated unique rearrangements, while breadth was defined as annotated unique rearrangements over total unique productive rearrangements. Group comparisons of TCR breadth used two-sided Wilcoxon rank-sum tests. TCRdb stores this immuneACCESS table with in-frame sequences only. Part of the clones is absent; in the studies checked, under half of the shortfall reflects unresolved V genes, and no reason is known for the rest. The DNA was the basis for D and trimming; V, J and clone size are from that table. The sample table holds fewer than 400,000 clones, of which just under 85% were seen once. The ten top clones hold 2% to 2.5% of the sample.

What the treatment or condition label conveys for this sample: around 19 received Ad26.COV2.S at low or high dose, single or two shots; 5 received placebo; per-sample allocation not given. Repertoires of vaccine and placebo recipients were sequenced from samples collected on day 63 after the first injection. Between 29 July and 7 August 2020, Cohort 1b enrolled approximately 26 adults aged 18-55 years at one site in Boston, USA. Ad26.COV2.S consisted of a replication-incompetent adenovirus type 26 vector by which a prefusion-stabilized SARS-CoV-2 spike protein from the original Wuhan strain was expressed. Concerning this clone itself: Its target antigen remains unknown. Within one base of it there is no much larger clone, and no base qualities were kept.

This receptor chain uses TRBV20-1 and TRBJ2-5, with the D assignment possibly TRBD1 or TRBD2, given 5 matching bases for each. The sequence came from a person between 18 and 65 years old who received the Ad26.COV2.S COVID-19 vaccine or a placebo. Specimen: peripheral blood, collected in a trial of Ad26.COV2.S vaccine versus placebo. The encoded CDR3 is CTSGGEETQYF. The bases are TGCACCTCTGGGGGTGAAGAGACCCAGTACTTC.